Only a few counts were recorded for the clone carrying this T cell receptor (beta chain). This sample is part of a study of CD8+CD57+ T cells in acquired aplastic anemia. TCR beta VDJ combinations and CDR3 sequences were profiled from genomic DNA. From the reads, TCRdb called clonotypes with MiXCR, one entry per CDR3 protein. Of more than 150,000 distinct CDR3 sequences in the sample, approximately 48% were seen once. The sequenced patients had an expansion of CD8+CD57+ cells seen by flow cytometry. The germline V gene has CDR1 LNHDA and CDR2 SQIVND (reference sequence). J was trimmed by 4 bases and V by 3 bases; bases with no gene match: 5. The CDR3 loop spans 15 amino acids.

Sequencing input: sorted CD4+, CD8+, or CD8+CD57+ T cells (not recorded which) from PBMCs. The source of this sequence is a human donor with aplastic anemia. The chain joins TRBV19 to TRBJ2-1, with TRBD1 identical over 8 bases. CDR3 sequence reads: CASSMGRGPYNEQFF. The CDR3 nucleotides are TGTGCCAGTAGTATGGGCAGGGGGCCATACAATGAGCAGTTCTTC.